This T cell receptor beta chain was retrieved from a study of spatial heterogeneity in lung cancer. Findings and limits, study-wide: Circulating ubiquitous expanded tumor TCRs were observed more frequently at resection than at follow-up.

Time point: sample taken at primary tumor resection. The input material, whole RNA from tumor, nontumor lung or frozen PBMC, was sequenced unsorted. This clonotype was recorded many times. Its antigen is as yet unknown. The CDR3 runs to 15 residues. CDR1 and CDR2 from the germline V gene are SGDLS and YYNGEE. V was clipped by 2 bases and J by 3 bases; unmatched bases: 4. TCRdb recomputed calls from the 5' RACE reads with MiXCR, one row per CDR3 protein. The sample carries around 63,000 distinct CDR3 sequences, approximately 6% recorded once. The sample here was PBMCs, taken at surgery. The receptor was isolated from a female donor with early-stage non-small cell lung cancer. This chain uses TRBV9 with TRBJ2-3, with 9 nucleotides matching TRBD2. This CDR3 is CASSVGGGATDTQYF. Here the CDR3 DNA reads TGTGCCAGCAGCGTTGGCGGGGGGGCAACAGATACGCAGTATTTT.